What follows are 29 T cell receptor beta chains derived from one specimen sequenced in a study of shared clonotypes between healthy human individuals. The table came from immunoSEQ multiplex PCR; TCRdb's copy has only in-frame clones and leaves some out. The sample yields approximately 2,300,000 clones, 85% to 95% seen once. The sequencing sample was made of naive CD4+ T cells from PBMCs. As for subset: CD45RA+ positively selected. The receptors were sampled from a man between 18 and 29 years old in good health. Some clones in this sample may be carry-over from other donors' samples.

This clone was seen just once. The chain uses TRBV28 and TRBJ1-2; D not certain. Looked up from germline, CDR1 is MDHEN and CDR2 is SYDVKM. The CDR3 consists of 16 residues. Deletions cut 3 bases from V and 7 bases from J, with 21 bases between. The CDR3 loop is CASSFSGRVRTIGYTF. The CDR3 DNA sequence: TGTGCCAGCAGTTTTTCGGGCCGTGTTCGGACCATTGGCTACACCTTC.

Here the CDR3 DNA reads TGTGCCAGCAGCCCTCAGACTAGCGCCACAGATACGCAGTATTTT. Its translation is CASSPQTSATDTQYF. V usage is TRBV7-6 and J usage is TRBJ2-3; 8 positions match TRBD2. The trim removed 5 bases at V and 2 bases at J, leaving 6 bases unmatched. This CDR3 spans 15 amino acids. The germline V gene has CDR1 SGHVS and CDR2 FNYEAQ. Variable domain in full (rest from reference TRBV7-6 and TRBJ2-3): GAGVSQSPRYKVTKRGQDVALRCDPISGHVSLYWYRQALGQGPEFLTYFNYEAQQDKSGLPNDRFSAERPEGSISTLTIQRTEQRDSAMYRCASSPQTSATDTQYFGPGTRLTVL.

J is TRBJ1-6 and V is TRBV5-6; 8 positions agree with TRBD1. The length of the CDR3 is 14 residues. Germline-derived CDR1 and CDR2 are SGHDT and YYEEEE. V was clipped by 2 bases and J by 8 bases; unmatched bases: 3. The chain's CDR3 is CASSLRQGHSPLHF. CDR3 in DNA: TGTGCCAGCAGCTTAAGACAGGGGCATTCACCCCTCCACTTT.

V and J are TRBV4-1 and TRBJ1-2; perhaps TRBD1 as D (5 bases). CDR1 and CDR2 from the germline V gene are MGHRA and YSYEKL. Trimming cost V 1 base and J 4 bases, with 13 bases left between them. This CDR3 has 15 residues. Here the CDR3 DNA reads TGCGCCAGCAGCCAAGGGGGACGGGGCGGCTATGGCTACACCTTC. This encodes CASSQGGRGGYGYTF.

The genes are TRBV28 and TRBJ1-2; the D gene is possibly TRBD1 (6 bases). In germline, CDR1 is MDHEN, CDR2 SYDVKM. This CDR3 has 14 residues. V shed 10 bases and J shed 0 bases, with 15 bases lying between them. The CDR3, as DNA: TGTGCCACCTCGACGGGGGGGCCTAACTATGGCTACACCTTC. As protein: CATSTGGPNYGYTF.

The chain combines TRBV29-1 with TRBJ2-3; the D gene is possibly TRBD2 (6 bases). CDR1 is SQVTM, CDR2 ANQGSEA, per germline. The CDR3 is 14 amino acids. V was trimmed by 4 bases and J by 2 bases, leaving 13 bases between them. CDR3: CSVGWAGSTDTQYF. The DNA of the CDR3 is TGCAGCGTTGGTTGGGCGGGATCCACAGATACGCAGTATTTT.

This chain uses TRBV29-1 with TRBJ2-3, with D tentatively TRBD1 (6 bases). V dropped 5 bases and J dropped 5 bases, with 14 bases sitting between them. The CDR3 runs to 13 residues. Germline assignment: CDR1 SQVTM and CDR2 ANQGSEA. In nucleotides, the CDR3 is TGCAGCGTTCAGGTTCAGGGGAGAGATACGCAGTATTTT. This encodes CSVQVQGRDTQYF.

This chain joins TRBV25-1 and TRBJ1-4; D unresolved. Trimming pared 1 base from V and 8 bases from J, leaving 11 bases between. Per germline, CDR1 MGHDK and CDR2 SYGVNS. The CDR3 spans 14 residues. CDR3 sequence: CASSEFKQREKLFF. Here the CDR3 DNA reads TGTGCCAGCAGTGAATTTAAGCAGAGGGAAAAACTGTTTTTT.

V and J are TRBV7-9 and TRBJ2-5; 7 bases align to TRBD2. The V gene end was trimmed by 3 bases and the J gene end by 4 bases; junction bases not matched to a gene: 14. Germline-derived CDR1 and CDR2 are SEHNR and FQNEAQ (reference sequence). The CDR3 contains 17 residues. This chain's CDR3 is CASSLVVVGGPRETQYF. CDR3 DNA sequence: TGTGCCAGCAGCTTGGTCGTAGTGGGAGGGCCGAGAGAGACCCAGTACTTC.

This chain joins TRBV11-2 and TRBJ2-3, with TRBD2 matching 9 bases. The ends lost 1 base at V and 3 bases at J; junction bases unmatched: 11. Germline V gene lookup returns CDR1 SGHAT and CDR2 FQNNGV. The CDR3 has 18 residues. The CDR3 loop is CASSLVPPAGGPTDTQYF. Here the CDR3 DNA reads TGTGCCAGCAGCTTAGTCCCCCCGGCGGGAGGGCCGACAGATACGCAGTATTTT. The full variable domain, in which reference TRBV11-2 and TRBJ2-3 provide the parts outside the CDR3, is EAGVAQSPRYKIIEKRQSVAFWCNPISGHATLYWYQQILGQGPKLLIQFQNNGVVDDSQLPKDRFSAERLKGVDSTLKIQPAKLEDSAVYLCASSLVPPAGGPTDTQYFGPGTRLTVL.

V gene TRBV7-9 combines with J gene TRBJ2-1; D is undetermined. The CDR3 covers 8 residues. Per the germline V gene, CDR1 is SEHNR and CDR2 is FQNEAQ (reference sequence). CDR3 sequence (DNA): TGTGCACCCAATGAGCAGTTCTTC. Protein sequence: CAPNEQFF.

V usage is TRBV7-2 and J usage is TRBJ2-5; TRBD1 might be the D (6 bases). The ends were cut back, 3 bases at V and 7 bases at J, with 12 bases in the middle. Germline CDR1 and CDR2: SGHTA and FQGNSA. The CDR3 is made up of 13 amino acids. The CDR3 coding sequence is TGTGCCAGCAGCTTTCGGGACACGAGGACCCAGTACTTC. This sequence encodes CASSFRDTRTQYF.

This chain uses TRBV19 with TRBJ1-3; no clear D. Trimming pared 4 bases from V and 2 bases from J, leaving 12 bases between. The CDR3 has 15 amino acids. Germline CDR1 is LNHDA and CDR2 is SQIVND (reference sequence). The CDR3 nucleotides are TGTGCCAGTAGTAAACGACCAGAAACTGGAAACACCATATATTTT. Its protein product is CASSKRPETGNTIYF.

The V call is TRBV28, the J call TRBJ2-5, with a tentative D call TRBD1 (6 bases). The germline CDR1 and CDR2 sequences are MDHEN and SYDVKM. V lost 4 bases and J 5 bases, leaving 14 bases between the germline ends. The CDR3 sequence is 14 residues long. Written as DNA, the CDR3 is TGTGCCAGCAGTTCCCCGGGACACCTGGAGACCCAGTACTTC. Protein: CASSSPGHLETQYF.

This sequence joins TRBV6-1 and TRBJ2-1; 8 positions agree with TRBD2. With V trimmed by 6 bases and J by 3 bases, 7 bases remained unmatched. The V gene's germline CDR1 is MNHNS and CDR2 SASEGT. The length of the CDR3 is 15 residues. The CDR3 protein is CASSAPGLGYNEQFF. DNA for the CDR3: TGTGCCAGCAGCGCCCCGGGACTAGGCTACAATGAGCAGTTCTTC.

The chain recombines TRBV30 with TRBJ2-3; D unresolved. Trimming left V 7 bases short and J 6 bases short, with 5 bases between. The CDR3 runs 9 residues. Germline V CDR1 and CDR2: GTSNPN, SVGIG (reference sequence). Here the CDR3 reads CAYGDTQYF. As DNA, the CDR3 is TGTGCCTACGGGGATACGCAGTATTTT. The complete variable domain, with remaining parts taken from reference TRBV30 and TRBJ2-3, reads SQTIHQWPATLVQPVGSPLSLECTVEGTSNPNLYWYRQAAGRGLQLLFYSVGIGQISSEVPQNLSASRPQDRQFILSSKKLLLSDSGFYLCAYGDTQYFGPGTRLTVL.

Only a few counts were recorded for this clone. The rearrangement links TRBV7-9 to TRBJ1-5, with a tentative D call TRBD1 (6 bases). CDR1 and CDR2 (germline): SEHNR, FQNEAQ (reference sequence). V lost 5 bases, J lost 11 bases, and 16 bases lay in between. This CDR3 has 13 residues. Here the CDR3 reads CASSPDRGGTQHF. As DNA, the CDR3 is TGTGCCAGCAGCCCGGATCGAGGGGGGACCCAGCATTTT.

On this clone itself: Other DNA sequences in the same sample also yield this CDR3. The chain employs TRBV15 and TRBJ2-5, with a possible D match to TRBD1 (5 bases). Germline CDR1 reads LNHNV; CDR2 reads YYDKDF (reference sequence). The length of the CDR3 is 14 residues. Trimming left V 0 bases short and J 0 bases short, with 5 bases between. CDR3 sequence (DNA): TGTGCCACCAGCAGAGACAGGGACCAAGAGACCCAGTACTTC. It is translated as CATSRDRDQETQYF.

This sequence joins TRBV2 and TRBJ1-5; 8 bases map to TRBD1. V was pared by 8 bases and J by 9 bases, with 12 bases of the junction left unmatched. From germline, CDR1 is SNHLY and CDR2 FYNNEI. The CDR3 length is 14 residues. The CDR3 loop reads CASSLGSTGGPQHF. The DNA for the CDR3 is TGTGCCAGCTCTTTGGGCTCTACAGGGGGGCCCCAGCATTTT.

The chain is built from TRBV6-1 and TRBJ1-1; TRBD1 matches at 9 bases. V was clipped by 5 bases and J by 2 bases; unmatched bases: 6. CDR1 and CDR2 from the germline V gene are MNHNS and SASEGT. CDR3 length: 15 residues. As DNA, the CDR3 is TGTGCCAGCAGTAGGGACAGGGTAATAAACACTGAAGCTTTCTTT. It codes for CASSRDRVINTEAFF.

This clone was seen only a few times. Other DNA sequences within the sample encode an identical CDR3. This rearrangement joins TRBV7-9 to TRBJ1-4; D is ambiguous. The CDR3 runs 14 residues. Trimming shortened V by 0 bases and J by 7 bases, and 9 bases separated the two germline ends. Germline V CDR1 and CDR2: SEHNR, FQNEAQ (reference sequence). The CDR3 DNA follows: TGTGCCAGCAGCTTAGCAGGAGCTGGTGAAAAACTGTTTTTT. It is translated as CASSLAGAGEKLFF.

DNA for the CDR3: TGTGCCACCAGCAAGGACAGGGGTGACGCAGATACGCAGTATTTT. Encoded protein: CATSKDRGDADTQYF. The chain joins TRBV15 to TRBJ2-3; 9 bases map to TRBD1. V was clipped by 4 bases and J by 4 bases; unmatched bases: 6. The CDR3 sequence is 15 residues long. Germline loops: CDR1 LNHNV, CDR2 YYDKDF (reference sequence).

Note on this clone: The identical CDR3 is also encoded by other nucleotide sequences in the sample. The V call is TRBV4-2, the J call TRBJ2-2; TRBD1 or TRBD2 may be the D gene (5 bases each). This CDR3 comprises 16 residues. V lost 3 bases to trimming and J lost 3 bases, with 14 bases between them. The V gene's germline CDR1 is LGHNA and CDR2 YNFKEQ. CDR3 amino acids: CASSHALGVDTGELFF. CDR3 DNA: TGTGCCAGCAGCCACGCCCTGGGGGTAGACACCGGGGAGCTGTTTTTT.

This chain links TRBV27 with TRBJ2-7; tentative D call: TRBD1 (6 bases). Germline CDR1 and CDR2: MNHEY and SMNVEV (reference sequence). The CDR3 has 16 residues. V was pared by 0 bases and J by 7 bases, with 19 bases between. Here the CDR3 DNA reads TGTGCCAGCAGTTTATCCGTGGACAGTGGGCATTGGGAGCAGTACTTC. This encodes CASSLSVDSGHWEQYF.

J is TRBJ2-3 and V is TRBV5-4; 9 nucleotides line up with TRBD1. The CDR3 runs 14 residues. Germline V CDR1 and CDR2: SGHNT, YYREEE (reference sequence). V trimming: 6 bases; J trimming: 4 bases; junction bases outside the gene matches: 6. The CDR3 DNA sequence: TGTGCCAGCACAACAGGGGGCGAAGCAGATACGCAGTATTTT. The encoded protein is CASTTGGEADTQYF.

The V call is TRBV6-6, the J call TRBJ2-7; a possible D gene is TRBD2 (6 bases). V shed 0 bases and J shed 7 bases, with 16 bases lying between them. Germline V gene data show CDR1 as MNHNY and CDR2 as SVGAGI (reference sequence). The CDR3 is 15 residues long. Written as DNA, the CDR3 is TGTGCCAGCAGTTACTCGGTGGGAGGCGAAGGGGAGCAGTACTTC. It specifies CASSYSVGGEGEQYF.

The gene calls are TRBV6-6 and TRBJ2-3, with TRBD1 matching over 8 bases. CDR3 size: 16 residues. Trimming took 6 bases from V and 2 from J; bases not matched to a gene: 10. The germline CDR1 and CDR2 sequences are MNHNY and SVGAGI (reference sequence). Here the CDR3 DNA reads TGTGCCAGCAGGTCCGGGACAGGCTCAAACACAGATACGCAGTATTTT. Translating it yields CASRSGTGSNTDTQYF.

The chain is built from TRBV7-8 and TRBJ1-4, with D hard to call. Trimming stripped 7 bases from V and 4 bases from J, with 19 bases between. The CDR3 is made up of 16 amino acids. The germline gives CDR1 SGHVS, CDR2 FQNEAQ. The CDR3 DNA reads TGTGCCAGCATCACCAGGCCGGGAGAACATAATGAAAAACTGTTTTTT. It yields the protein CASITRPGEHNEKLFF.

The chain joins TRBV6-1 to TRBJ1-4; 11 nucleotides match TRBD1. The CDR3 extends over 16 amino acids. J gave up 6 bases and V 4 bases, and 7 bases lay outside the gene matches. The germline V gene encodes CDR1 MNHNS and CDR2 SASEGT. DNA for the CDR3: TGTGCCAGCAGTGTGTCTCCGGGACAGGGGGATGAAAAACTGTTTTTT. Translating gives CASSVSPGQGDEKLFF.